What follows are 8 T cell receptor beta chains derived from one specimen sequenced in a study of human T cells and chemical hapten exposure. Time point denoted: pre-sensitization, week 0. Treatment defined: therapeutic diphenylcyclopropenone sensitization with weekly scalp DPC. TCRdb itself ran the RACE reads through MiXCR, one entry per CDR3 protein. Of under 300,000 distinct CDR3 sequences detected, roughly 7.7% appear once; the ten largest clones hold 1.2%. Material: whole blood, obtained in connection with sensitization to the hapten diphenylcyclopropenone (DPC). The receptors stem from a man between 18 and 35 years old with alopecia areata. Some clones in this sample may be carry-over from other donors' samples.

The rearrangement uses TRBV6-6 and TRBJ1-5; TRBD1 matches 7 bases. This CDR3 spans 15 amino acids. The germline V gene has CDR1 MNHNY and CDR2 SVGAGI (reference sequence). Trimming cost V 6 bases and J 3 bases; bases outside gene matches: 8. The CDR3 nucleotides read TGTGCCAGCAGAACCAGGGGGTTAGTCAATCAGCCCCAGCATTTT. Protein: CASRTRGLVNQPQHF.

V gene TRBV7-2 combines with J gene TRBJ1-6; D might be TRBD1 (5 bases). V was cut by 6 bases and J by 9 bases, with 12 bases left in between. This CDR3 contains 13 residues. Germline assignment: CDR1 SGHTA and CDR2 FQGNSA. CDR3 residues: CASSGAGGSPLHF. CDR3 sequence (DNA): TGTGCCAGCAGTGGGGCGGGAGGTTCACCCCTCCACTTT.

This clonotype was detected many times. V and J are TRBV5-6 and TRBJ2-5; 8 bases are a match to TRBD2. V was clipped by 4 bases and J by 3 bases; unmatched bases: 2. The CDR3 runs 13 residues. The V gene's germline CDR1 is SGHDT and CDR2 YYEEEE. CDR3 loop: CASSPTSEETQYF. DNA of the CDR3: TGTGCCAGCAGCCCGACTAGCGAAGAGACCCAGTACTTC.

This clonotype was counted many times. The CDR3: CSVDWDREGNIQYF. The CDR3, as DNA: TGCAGCGTTGACTGGGACAGGGAGGGAAACATTCAGTACTTC. The V gene is TRBV29-1, the J gene TRBJ2-4; 9 bases are shared with TRBD1. CDR1 and CDR2 from the germline V gene are SQVTM and ANQGSEA. The CDR3 totals 14 residues. Trimming at V came to 3 bases and at J to 6 bases, leaving 6 bases not matched to a gene.

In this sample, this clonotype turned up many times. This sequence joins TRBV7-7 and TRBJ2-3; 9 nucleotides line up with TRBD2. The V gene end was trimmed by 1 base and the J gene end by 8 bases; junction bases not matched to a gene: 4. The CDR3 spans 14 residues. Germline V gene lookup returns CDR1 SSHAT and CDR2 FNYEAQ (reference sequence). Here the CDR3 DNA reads TGTGCCAGCAGCTTAGAAGCGGGGGGTGGTACGCAGTATTTT. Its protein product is CASSLEAGGGTQYF. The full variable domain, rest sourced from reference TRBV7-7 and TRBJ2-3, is GAGVSQSPRYKVTKRGQDVTLRCDPISSHATLYWYQQALGQGPEFLTYFNYEAQPDKSGLPSDRFSAERPEGSISTLTIQRTEQRDSAMYRCASSLEAGGGTQYFGPGTRLTVL.

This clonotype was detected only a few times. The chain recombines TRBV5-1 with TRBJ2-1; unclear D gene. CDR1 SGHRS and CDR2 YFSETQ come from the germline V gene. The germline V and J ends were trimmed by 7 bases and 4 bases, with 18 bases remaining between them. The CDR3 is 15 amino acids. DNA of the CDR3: TGCGCCAGCCAACTCGGTTCGCTATCTTACAATGAGCAGTTCTTC. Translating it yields CASQLGSLSYNEQFF.

The DNA for the CDR3 is TGCGCCAGCAGCCGGCAGGGAGATGTGTCCTACGAGCAGTACTTC. It translates to CASSRQGDVSYEQYF. This chain joins TRBV4-1 and TRBJ2-7; D is tentatively TRBD1 or TRBD2 (5 bases each). CDR1 MGHRA and CDR2 YSYEKL come from the germline V gene. The CDR3 extends over 15 amino acids. Trimming pared 4 bases from V and 1 base from J, leaving 14 bases between.

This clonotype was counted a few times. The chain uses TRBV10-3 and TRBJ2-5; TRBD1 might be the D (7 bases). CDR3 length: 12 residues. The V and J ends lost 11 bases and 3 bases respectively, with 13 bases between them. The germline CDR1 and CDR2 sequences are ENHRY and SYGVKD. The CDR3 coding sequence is TGTGCCGGCGGGACAGCAAAAGAGACCCAGTACTTC. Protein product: CAGGTAKETQYF.